This TCR beta chain is drawn from a study of T cells after posttransplantation cyclophosphamide (dated by TCRdb to the mid-2010s). Some background on the complete study: The study tracked T cell repertoire reconstitution by TRB sequencing after myeloablative bone marrow transplantation using posttransplantation cyclophosphamide as GVHD prophylaxis. Public TRB sequences were checked against a database of over 3,600 sequences associated with responses to pathogens, tumor antigens, self-antigens and alloantigens. In 3 patients, TRB sequencing was also performed on up to about 3 more blood samples taken 2 to 5.2 years after transplant, and in 4 patients, pretransplant blood was also TRB-sequenced. Because TRA and TRB clonality correlated tightly in 8 to 10 samples, the subsequent TCR analyses were limited to TRB only. Samples from roughly 35 PTCy-treated patients, along with samples from about 17 of their related bone marrow donors, underwent antigen receptor sequencing. Blood from all 35 or so PTCy patients who had 1-year posttransplant specimens underwent TRB sequencing.

Peripheral blood samples were provided by related bone marrow donors on the day of marrow donation. Peripheral blood and bone marrow mononuclear cells were isolated by Ficoll-Hypaque density centrifugation and were cryopreserved. In its sample, this clone was seen many times. The target of this receptor is not known. No base quality information exists; no much larger clone differs at one position. What the study reported, not specific to this receptor: Across 40 to 55 patients, TRB clonality was highly associated with recipient CMV seropositivity and CMV reactivation, and PTCy diversity was similar to diversity in CNI/methotrexate controls. The TRB repertoires of T cells infiltrating skin or the GI tract showed only limited overlap with the TRB repertoires found in blood. Donor-recipient similarity was low at 1-2 months but rose over the first year, and later blood repertoires were often dominated by donor CD8+ memory clones.

TRB sequencing used genomic DNA with the immunoSEQ assay at survey resolution or the hsTCRB kit. The source study handled its data this way. The immunoSEQ software handled the initial read processing, while the LymphoSeq R package was used for the repertoire analyses. Clonality was computed as 1 minus normalized Shannon entropy, and a Gini coefficient was also calculated for each TRB dataset. To infer phenotypes in unsorted samples, TRB sequences from sorted subsets of the recipient or donor were mapped onto the unsorted samples of the same recipient. TCRdb took this table from immuneACCESS and kept in-frame rearrangements with V and J called. Such tables lack part of the clones; where checked against another copy, unresolved V genes explain under half of the gap, and the rest is unexplained. D and trimming come from the DNA, and the V and J calls and clone size come from that table. The table puts over 25,000 clones in this sample, none counted just once. The ten biggest clones cover over 4% of the sample.

The junction shows trimming of 6 bases on V and 0 bases on J, plus 12 bases between the germline ends. The CDR3 spans 14 residues, from the cysteine through the phenylalanine. Only the CDR3 part of the read is kept: 42 bases, read in frame from the first base. For CDR1 and CDR2, the germline V gene lists MNHEY and SVGEGT. Rearrangement joined TRBV6-2 or TRBV6-3 to TRBJ2-7; a tentative D match to TRBD1 spans 5 bases. Sequencing input: PBMCs. The source is a woman aged 25 to 39 in good health and a related stem cell transplant donor. The CDR3 in this case is CASSLHRSSYEQYF. The sequence in DNA is TGTGCCAGCAGCCTACACAGGAGCTCCTACGAGCAGTACTTC.